This TCR beta chain was captured in a study of blood T cell repertoires in COVID-19. Background on the study: Sources were T cells, B-cell-depleted T cells, or PBMCs; the material itself was cDNA or gDNA.

CDR3 length equals 9 residues. The germline V gene encodes CDR1 SGHRS and CDR2 YFSETQ. V shed 10 bases and J shed 8 bases, with 7 bases lying between them. TCRdb's copy holds only in-frame clones and misses some; the assay was immunoSEQ multiplex PCR. This sample has 250,000 to 300,000 clones, with 75% to 90% found just once. This sequence joins TRBV5-1 and TRBJ2-1; D remains unclear. Source material: peripheral blood. The TCR originated in an older woman with COVID-19, enrolled during active disease. The CDR3 is CAALDEQFF. DNA of the CDR3: TGCGCCGCACTCGATGAGCAGTTCTTC.